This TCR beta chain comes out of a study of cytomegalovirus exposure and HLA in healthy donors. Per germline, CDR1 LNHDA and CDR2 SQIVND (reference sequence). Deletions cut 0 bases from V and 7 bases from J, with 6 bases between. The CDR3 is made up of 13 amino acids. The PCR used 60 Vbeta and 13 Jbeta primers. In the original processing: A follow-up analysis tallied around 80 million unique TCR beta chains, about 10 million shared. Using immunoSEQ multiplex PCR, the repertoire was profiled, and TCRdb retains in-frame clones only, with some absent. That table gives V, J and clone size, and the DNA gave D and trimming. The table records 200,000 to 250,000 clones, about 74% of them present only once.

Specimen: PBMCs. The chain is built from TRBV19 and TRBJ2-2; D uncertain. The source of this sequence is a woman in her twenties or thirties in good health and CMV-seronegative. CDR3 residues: CASSIDFYGELFF. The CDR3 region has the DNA TGTGCCAGTAGTATAGATTTCTACGGGGAGCTGTTTTTT.